Sequencing of this TCR beta chain was carried out in a study of T cell repertoires in cytomegalovirus infection (dated by TCRdb to between 2018 and 2021). About the study as a whole: Donor HLA type was relevant to the analysis, because carriage of CMV infection together with the matching HLA type was indicated by public TCR beta signatures.

Study-wide conclusions, independent of this receptor: The ex vivo response was dominated by HLA-C-restricted CMV-specific TCR beta clonotypes, which also provided the single most frequent clonotype in two of eight donors. Cumulative frequency of public TCR beta family members discriminated carriers of CMV infection plus the relevant HLA type in this cohort and an independent roughly 340-donor cohort.

Sequencing relied on an Illumina HiSeq 1500. Through fastp at Q25 and MiXCR, TCRdb rebuilt clones from the public reads, retaining in-frame beta chains. Each record represents a unique CDR3 protein, reported with the most common genes and DNA among its rows. The sample table shows a few hundred thousand distinct CDR3 sequences, and about a quarter are seen once. Roughly 13% of the sample is held by the ten biggest clonotypes. At least ten counts were recorded for this clonotype. Its antigen specificity is not known. No base qualities exist here, and no much larger clone lies one base off it. V was cut back by 6 bases and J by 6 bases, leaving a gap of 6 bases between them. Reading from cysteine to phenylalanine, the CDR3 counts 11 amino acids. Only the CDR3 portion is preserved as DNA: 33 bases, with reading frame beginning at the first base.

The sequence was obtained from a human donor in good health (CMV status not recorded). Some clones in this sample may be carry-over from other donors' samples. The rearranged chain carries TRBV12-3 or TRBV12-4 and TRBJ2-1; no D segment can be confidently identified. The sample comprised PBMCs. The DNA reads TGTGCCAGCAGCCCCCTCAATGAGCAGTTCTTC. It is translated as CASSPLNEQFF.